The rows below give T cell receptor beta chains drawn from one sample of a study of control samples from healthy donors and cancer patients. TCRdb's copy holds only in-frame clones and misses some; the assay was immunoSEQ multiplex PCR. The table includes around 170,000 clones, just over 85% detected once. Sequenced input: blood. The receptors were gathered from a woman aged 25-40 years in good health. Each CDR3 is given with its conserved first and last residue. The D gene is left open where the match is weak. Clone size is shown for a subset of rows, as once, few, many or a class of expanded clone.

d_call | j_call | clone_size | v_call | cdr3_aa | cdr3_nt
TRBD1 | TRBJ2-5 | once | TRBV19 | CASSPSDRGQETQYF | TGTGCCAGTTCACCATCGGACAGGGGACAAGAGACCCAGTACTTC
NA | TRBJ1-2 | NA | TRBV28 | CASRGGGGFDGYTF | TGTGCCAGCCGAGGGGGTGGGGGTTTCGATGGCTACACCTTC
NA | TRBJ1-2 | NA | TRBV20-1 | CSARSGSGYTF | TGCAGTGCTAGATCTGGGAGCGGCTACACCTTC
TRBD2 | TRBJ2-3 | NA | TRBV29-1 | CSVDRSSGNTDTQYF | TGCAGCGTTGATCGATCCAGCGGGAACACAGATACGCAGTATTTT
NA | TRBJ2-7 | once | TRBV7-9 | CASSPKAGGAEQYF | TGTGCCAGCAGCCCAAAGGCAGGGGGGGCCGAGCAGTACTTC
NA | TRBJ2-7 | NA | TRBV11-1 | CASSLTEAHEQYF | TGTGCCAGCAGCTTAACAGAGGCCCACGAGCAGTACTTC
NA | TRBJ2-1 | NA | TRBV24-1 | CATSDSPSTGSPTEQFF | TGTGCCACCAGTGACTCCCCATCTACCGGGAGTCCCACTGAGCAGTTCTTC
TRBD1 | TRBJ2-1 | NA | TRBV5-1 | CASSSGTGEEVYNEQFF | TGCGCCAGCAGCTCCGGGACAGGGGAAGAGGTCTACAATGAGCAGTTCTTC
NA | TRBJ2-3 | NA | TRBV10-3 | CAISESTTGTSSQYF | TGTGCCATCAGTGAGTCAACTACGGGAACGAGCTCGCAGTATTTT
NA | TRBJ2-5 | once | TRBV14 | CASSPFRWIAEPSQETQYF | TGTGCCAGCAGCCCCTTTAGGTGGATAGCGGAACCCTCCCAAGAGACCCAGTACTTC
NA | TRBJ1-3 | NA | TRBV10-3 | CAIGTAVGGNTIYF | TGTGCCATCGGAACCGCAGTAGGGGGAAACACCATATATTTT
NA | TRBJ1-1 | NA | TRBV28 | CASRPGDTLNTEAFF | TGTGCCAGCAGGCCAGGTGACACCCTGAACACTGAAGCTTTCTTT
NA | TRBJ2-1 | NA | TRBV20-1 | CSASDIGRRNEQFF | TGCAGTGCTAGTGACATCGGGAGAAGGAATGAGCAGTTCTTC
NA | TRBJ2-2 | NA | TRBV7-9 | CASSLRQGGTGELFF | TGTGCCAGCAGCTTAAGGCAGGGGGGCACCGGGGAGCTGTTTTTT
NA | TRBJ1-6 | NA | TRBV6-2/TRBV6-3 | CASSYGRGSSYNSPLHF | TGTGCCAGCAGTTACGGTAGGGGTAGCTCCTATAATTCACCCCTCCACTTT
NA | TRBJ2-7 | NA | TRBV19 | CATSIQPYEQYF | TGTGCCACCTCGATACAGCCCTACGAGCAGTACTTC
NA | TRBJ1-3 | NA | TRBV6-4 | CASGGGSSGNTIYF | TGTGCCAGCGGGGGTGGGAGCTCTGGAAACACCATATATTTT
NA | TRBJ2-3 | NA | TRBV10-1 | CASSVGTDTQYF | TGCGCCAGCAGTGTTGGAACAGATACGCAGTATTTT
NA | TRBJ1-5 | NA | TRBV27 | CASSAQGSSNQPQHF | TGTGCCAGCAGTGCGCAGGGTTCCAGCAATCAGCCCCAGCATTTT
NA | TRBJ1-5 | NA | TRBV9 | CASSREQDQPQHF | TGTGCCAGCAGCCGCGAACAGGATCAGCCCCAGCATTTT
TRBD1 | TRBJ1-5 | once | TRBV2 | CASSLDRGLGQPQHF | TGTGCCAGCAGTCTAGACAGGGGGCTTGGTCAGCCCCAGCATTTT
NA | TRBJ1-1 | NA | TRBV27 | CASSFGGSEAFF | TGTGCCAGCAGTTTTGGTGGATCTGAAGCTTTCTTT
TRBD1 | TRBJ1-2 | NA | TRBV30 | CAWSQSGTGALGRYGYTF | TGTGCCTGGAGTCAATCCGGGACAGGTGCCTTGGGGAGGTATGGCTACACCTTC
NA | TRBJ1-2 | NA | TRBV3-1/TRBV3-2 | CASSQNREGGYTF | TGTGCCAGCAGCCAAAACAGAGAAGGGGGCTACACCTTC
NA | TRBJ1-2 | NA | TRBV7-8 | CASSLGGGGDGYTF | TGTGCCAGCAGCTTAGGAGGGGGAGGCGATGGCTACACCTTC
TRBD1 | TRBJ1-5 | NA | TRBV19 | CASSIGLPGTGVNQPQHF | TGTGCCAGTAGTATAGGTCTACCCGGGACAGGGGTCAATCAGCCCCAGCATTTT
NA | TRBJ2-7 | NA | TRBV2 | CASSEHPPPDEQYF | TGTGCCAGCAGTGAACACCCCCCTCCGGACGAGCAGTACTTC
NA | TRBJ2-7 | NA | TRBV29-1 | CSVEFPGGGYEQYF | TGCAGCGTTGAATTCCCGGGTGGCGGATACGAGCAGTACTTC
NA | TRBJ2-1 | NA | TRBV4-1 | CASSQVIGSSYNEQFF | TGCGCCAGCAGCCAAGTAATCGGGTCATCCTACAATGAGCAGTTCTTC
NA | TRBJ2-3 | NA | TRBV5-1 | CASSVGQYPDTQYF | TGCGCCAGCAGCGTAGGACAGTATCCTGATACGCAGTATTTT
NA | TRBJ2-5 | NA | TRBV24-1 | CATSDLHSIPGRETQYF | TGTGCCACCAGTGATTTGCATTCGATCCCGGGGAGGGAGACCCAGTACTTC
NA | TRBJ2-6 | NA | TRBV5-5 | CASSKQDSGANVLTF | TGTGCCAGCAGCAAACAGGACTCTGGGGCCAACGTCCTGACTTTC
TRBD2 | TRBJ2-1 | NA | TRBV27 | CASSLAGAYNEQFF | TGTGCCAGCAGTTTAGCGGGGGCCTACAATGAGCAGTTCTTC
NA | TRBJ1-4 | NA | TRBV7-9 | CASSLALGEKLFF | TGTGCCAGCAGCTTAGCGTTGGGTGAAAAACTGTTTTTT
NA | TRBJ2-2 | NA | TRBV9 | CASSVGLYSSTGELFF | TGTGCCAGCAGCGTAGGGCTGTACTCCAGCACCGGGGAGCTGTTTTTT
NA | TRBJ2-3 | NA | TRBV18 | CASSPQSRTDTQYF | TGTGCCAGCTCACCACAGAGTCGAACAGATACGCAGTATTTT
NA | TRBJ1-1 | NA | TRBV28 | CASSLGRAEAFF | TGTGCCAGCAGTTTGGGTAGGGCTGAAGCTTTCTTT